This section outlines one T cell receptor (beta chain) sequence together with its context. The antigen this receptor binds is unknown. Base qualities were left out, and no much larger clone turns up one base away. The collaborating institutions used their own protocols to collect whole blood in K2EDTA tubes. For TCRbeta analysis, collaborators shipped samples in one of three forms: frozen whole blood, isolated PBMCs, or DNA extracted from either of those sample types. TCRbeta CDR3 regions were amplified from genomic DNA by means of the immunoSEQ Assay, a bias-controlled multiplex PCR. Concerning the study's data processing: Nucleated cell counts per sample were estimated from amplification of reference gene primers within the assay. To quantify the absolute abundance of each unique TCRbeta CDR3 rearrangement, sequence reads were collapsed and filtered. For each sample, productive Simpson clonality was calculated as the square root of Simpson's diversity index over productive rearrangements. TCRdb re-hosts the immuneACCESS table, in-frame sequences only. Its copies lack some clones; in the studies checked, an unresolved V gene accounts for under half of them, and the cause for the rest is not known. V and J calls and clone size are those listed in that table; D and trimming were worked out from the DNA. This sample has more than 10,000 clones in its table, and roughly 73% of those were observed once. The ten largest account for 30% of the sample.

The sample is drawn from a study of blood T cell repertoires in COVID-19 (dated by TCRdb to the early 2020s). The study in broad terms: Collaborator samples came from the United States, Italy and Spain and covered acute and convalescent phases of COVID-19. The prospective study material was composed of cDNA or gDNA derived from T cells, B-cell-depleted T cells, or PBMCs. Deeply sampled blood TCRbeta repertoires from subjects exposed to, actively infected with, or recovered from COVID-19 were included in the dataset. The repertoires were released in a freely available public database meant as a resource for research on the immune response to SARS-CoV-2. Samples were obtained from the ongoing ImmuneRACE study (first 160 participants) and from some 1,300 subjects provided by 6 global collaborators. The sample metadata nearly always contained a de-identified subject ID, COVID-19 status, age in years and sex. HLA class I and class II types, where available, came from metadata supplied by the sample provider rather than from assay-based typing. Overall study outcomes, separate from this receptor: The quantity of clinical and demographic metadata differed by source and by participant and was supplied without curation.

CDR1 and CDR2 were assigned from the germline V gene as SGHRS and YFSETQ. V and J are trimmed by 2 bases and 5 bases, and the gene matches miss 1 base of the junction. The CDR3 numbers 15 residues from cysteine through phenylalanine. CDR3 DNA is the only sequence kept; it has 45 bases, read in frame from the first base. The TCR originated in a human donor in a cohort sampled during active COVID-19. The chain is encoded by TRBV5-1 joined to TRBJ2-1, and 13 bases in between align with TRBD2. The material sequenced was peripheral blood. The sequence in DNA is TGCGCCAGCAGCTTAGGGACTAGCGGGAACAATGAGCAGTTCTTC. Translated, this gives CASSLGTSGNNEQFF.